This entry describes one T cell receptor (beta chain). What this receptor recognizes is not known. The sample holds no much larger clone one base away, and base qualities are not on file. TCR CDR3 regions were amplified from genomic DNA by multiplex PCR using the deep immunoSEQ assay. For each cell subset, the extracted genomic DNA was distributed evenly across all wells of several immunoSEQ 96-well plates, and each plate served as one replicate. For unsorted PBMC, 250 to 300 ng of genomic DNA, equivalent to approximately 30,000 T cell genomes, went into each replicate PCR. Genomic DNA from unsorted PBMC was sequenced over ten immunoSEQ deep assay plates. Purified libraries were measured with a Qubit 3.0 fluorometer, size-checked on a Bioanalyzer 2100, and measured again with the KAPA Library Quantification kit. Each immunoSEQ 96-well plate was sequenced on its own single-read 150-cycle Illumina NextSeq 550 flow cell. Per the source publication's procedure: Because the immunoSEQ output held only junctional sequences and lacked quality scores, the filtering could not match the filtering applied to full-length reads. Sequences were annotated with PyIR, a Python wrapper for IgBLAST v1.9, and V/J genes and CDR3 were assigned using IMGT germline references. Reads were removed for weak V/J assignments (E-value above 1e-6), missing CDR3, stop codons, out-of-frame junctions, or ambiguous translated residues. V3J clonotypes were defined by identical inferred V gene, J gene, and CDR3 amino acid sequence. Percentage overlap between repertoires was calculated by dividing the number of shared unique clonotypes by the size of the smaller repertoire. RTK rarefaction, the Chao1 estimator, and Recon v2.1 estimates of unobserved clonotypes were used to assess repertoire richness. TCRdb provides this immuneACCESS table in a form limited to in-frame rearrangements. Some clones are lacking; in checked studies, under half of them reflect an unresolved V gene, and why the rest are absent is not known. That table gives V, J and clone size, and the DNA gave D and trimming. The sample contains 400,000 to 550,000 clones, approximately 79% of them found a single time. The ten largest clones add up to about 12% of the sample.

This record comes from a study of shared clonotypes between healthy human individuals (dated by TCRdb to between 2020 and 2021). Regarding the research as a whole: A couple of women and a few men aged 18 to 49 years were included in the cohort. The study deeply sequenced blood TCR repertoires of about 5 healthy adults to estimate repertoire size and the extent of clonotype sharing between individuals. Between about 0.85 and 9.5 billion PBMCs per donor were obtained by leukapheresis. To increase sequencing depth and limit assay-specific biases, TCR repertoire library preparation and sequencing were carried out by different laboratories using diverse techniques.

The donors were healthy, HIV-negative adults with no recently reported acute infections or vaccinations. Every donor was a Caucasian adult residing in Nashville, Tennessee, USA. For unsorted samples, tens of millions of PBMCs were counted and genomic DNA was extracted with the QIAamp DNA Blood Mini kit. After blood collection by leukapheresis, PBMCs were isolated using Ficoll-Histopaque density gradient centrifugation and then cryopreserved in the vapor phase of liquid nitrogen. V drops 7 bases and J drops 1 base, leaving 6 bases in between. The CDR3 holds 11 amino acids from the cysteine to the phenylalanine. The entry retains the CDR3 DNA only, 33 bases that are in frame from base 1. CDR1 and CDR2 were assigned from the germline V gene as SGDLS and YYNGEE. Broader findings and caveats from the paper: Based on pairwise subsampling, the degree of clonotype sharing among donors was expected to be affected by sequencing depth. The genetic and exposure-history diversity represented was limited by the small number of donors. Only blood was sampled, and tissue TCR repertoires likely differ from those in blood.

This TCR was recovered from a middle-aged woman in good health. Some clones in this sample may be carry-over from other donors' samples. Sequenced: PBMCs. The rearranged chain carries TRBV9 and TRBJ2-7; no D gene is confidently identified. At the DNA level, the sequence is TGTGCCAGCGGGATGTCCTACGAGCAGTACTTC. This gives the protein CASGMSYEQYF.